This T cell receptor (beta chain) stems from a study of T cells after yellow fever vaccination. Whole-study findings and limits: Weaker overall, the secondary response nonetheless peaked faster (day 5 versus 15). Most primary-vaccination clones reappeared after the booster (just under 98% CD4, about 88% CD8).

To note about this clonotype: The target antigen is unknown.

TCRdb reanalysed the 5' RACE reads using MiXCR and keeps one entry per CDR3 protein. The sample lists 500,000 to 550,000 distinct CDR3 sequences, about a fifth seen once, with roughly 16% in the top ten. The input for sequencing was PBMCs, taken approximately 22 days after the first yellow fever vaccination. This receptor was identified in a man aged 18 to 29 who received the YFV17D yellow fever vaccine.

DNA for the CDR3: TGTGCCAGCAGCCCCCTAGGAACCGGACAGGCGGAAAAACTGTTTTTT. Translated: CASSPLGTGQAEKLFF. This chain uses TRBV14 with TRBJ1-4; TRBD1 matches at 7 bases. This CDR3 contains 16 residues. V lost 4 bases to trimming and J lost 8 bases; unmatched junction nucleotides: 13. Germline V gene data show CDR1 as SGHDN and CDR2 as FVKESK.